These 13 T cell receptor beta chains were sequenced from one sample in a study of T cells in Graves' hyperthyroidism and ophthalmopathy. TCR beta CDR3 regions were amplified from RNA. When the TCR CDR3 underwent first-round RT-PCR, the HTBI primer set was used. TCRdb re-called the multiplex PCR reads with MiXCR, one entry per CDR3 protein. The sample comprises 300,000 to 450,000 distinct CDR3 sequences, approximately 15% of which are singletons, and approximately 11% rests with the top ten. The sample consisted of blood. The receptors here all came from a woman aged 60-75 years with Graves' hyperthyroidism.

The chain carries TRBV11-3 and TRBJ2-7; TRBD1 matches at 10 bases. The CDR3 has 14 amino acids. The germline gives CDR1 SGHNT, CDR2 YENEEA. V dropped 0 bases and J dropped 8; count of bases not matched to a gene: 4. CDR3 sequence: CASSLDGTGEQQYF. Written as DNA, the CDR3 is TGTGCCAGCAGCTTAGATGGGACAGGGGAGCAGCAGTACTTC.

V and J are TRBV6-1 and TRBJ2-1; tentatively, D is TRBD2 (5 bases). V lost 11 bases to trimming and J lost 1 base, with 18 bases between them. Germline CDR1 and CDR2: MNHNS and SASEGT. CDR3 length: 15 amino acids. The CDR3 protein is CAVASSRGSYNEQFF. CDR3 in DNA: TGTGCCGTCGCATCTTCCCGGGGTTCCTACAATGAGCAGTTCTTC.

The table lists this clonotype with many counts. The chain joins TRBV2 to TRBJ2-3; D might be TRBD2 (6 bases). There are 13 residues in the CDR3. V was clipped by 4 bases and J by 3 bases, with 8 bases between them. Per germline, CDR1 SNHLY and CDR2 FYNNEI. The CDR3 DNA reads TGTGCCAGCAGTGGGCTAGCGACAGATACGCAGTATTTT. Its protein is CASSGLATDTQYF.

This clonotype has just a few counts. This chain connects TRBV11-2 to TRBJ2-1; 10 bases map to TRBD1. CDR1 is SGHAT, CDR2 FQNNGV, per germline. The CDR3 is 17 residues long. V lost 0 bases, J lost 8 bases, and 10 bases stayed unmatched. The CDR3 bases are TGTGCCAGCAGCTTAGATCGAAGGACAGGGGGGGGGGATGAGCAGTTCTTC. Translating it yields CASSLDRRTGGGDEQFF.

In its sample, this clonotype was seen many times. The chain combines TRBV2 with TRBJ2-2; tentative D call: TRBD1 (6 bases). The CDR3 loop spans 16 amino acids. Germline V gene data show CDR1 as SNHLY and CDR2 as FYNNEI. With 6 bases removed from V and 1 base from J, the gap between germline ends came to 15 bases. CDR3 sequence reads: CASSPDMTGNTGELFF. The CDR3 nucleotides are TGTGCCAGCAGCCCTGACATGACAGGGAACACCGGGGAGCTGTTTTTT.

This clonotype occurred many times. J is TRBJ2-7 and V is TRBV20-1, with 7 bases identical to TRBD2. With V trimmed by 6 bases and J by 0 bases, 8 bases remained unmatched. Germline CDR1 and CDR2: DFQATT and SNEGSKA (reference sequence). The CDR3 is made up of 14 amino acids. This CDR3 is CSAVVAGLSYEQYF. The CDR3 DNA follows: TGCAGTGCCGTCGTAGCGGGTCTCTCCTACGAGCAGTACTTC.

This clonotype appeared many times. The V gene is TRBV29-1, the J gene TRBJ2-1, with 10 positions matching TRBD1. This CDR3 is 15 amino acids long. Germline V gives CDR1 SQVTM, CDR2 ANQGSEA. V lost 0 bases, J lost 6 bases, and 5 bases stayed unmatched. CDR3 coding DNA: TGCAGCGTTGAAGACTACCGGGACAGGGGCAATGAGCAGTTCTTC. It yields the protein CSVEDYRDRGNEQFF.

The sample holds many counts of this clonotype. The chain employs TRBV28 and TRBJ2-1; a weak D match, TRBD2 (6 bases). The CDR3 consists of 14 residues. Trimming took off 6 bases at V and 3 bases at J, with 12 bases between the two ends. Per germline, CDR1 MDHEN and CDR2 SYDVKM. The CDR3 loop reads CASRGGAIYNEQFF. The CDR3 coding sequence is TGTGCCAGCAGAGGCGGGGCCATCTACAATGAGCAGTTCTTC.

This clonotype appeared once. This rearrangement joins TRBV20-1 to TRBJ2-3; 9 bases line up with TRBD2. Germline V gives CDR1 DFQATT, CDR2 SNEGSKA (reference sequence). V was clipped by 4 bases and J by 4 bases; unmatched bases: 3. This CDR3 region has 13 residues. For the CDR3, the DNA is TGCAGTGCTAAGCGACTAGCGGCAGATACGCAGTATTTT. Protein product: CSAKRLAADTQYF.

This clonotype came up many times. The chain carries TRBV28 and TRBJ2-5, with D possibly TRBD2 on 6 matching bases. Germline V gene sequence: CDR1 MDHEN, CDR2 SYDVKM. The CDR3 is 15 amino acids. V was cut by 5 bases and J by 0 bases, with 13 bases left in between. CDR3 sequence reads: CASSPPLAYQETQYF. The CDR3 region has the DNA TGTGCCAGCAGTCCCCCGCTAGCGTACCAAGAGACCCAGTACTTC.

This chain connects TRBV6-1 to TRBJ1-4, with TRBD1 matching 7 bases. Looked up from germline, CDR1 is MNHNS and CDR2 is SASEGT. This CDR3 has 13 amino acids. With V trimmed by 5 bases and J by 7 bases, 4 bases remained unmatched. This CDR3 reads CASSQGVGEKLFF. The DNA of the CDR3 is TGTGCCAGCAGTCAGGGGGTTGGTGAAAAACTGTTTTTT.

The chain links TRBV19 to TRBJ2-1; D is possibly TRBD2 (6 bases). Looked up from germline, CDR1 is LNHDA and CDR2 is SQIVND (reference sequence). The V end was cut by 4 bases, the J end by 7 bases, with 17 bases between. The CDR3 totals 15 residues. The CDR3 reads CASSKGTWYDNEQFF. The CDR3 DNA is TGTGCCAGTAGTAAAGGGACTTGGTACGATAATGAGCAGTTCTTC. Full variable domain (rest looked up from reference TRBV19 and TRBJ2-1): DGGITQSPKYLFRKEGQNVTLSCEQNLNHDAMYWYRQDPGQGLRLIYYSQIVNDFQKGDIAEGYSVSREKKESFPLTVTSAQKNPTAFYLCASSKGTWYDNEQFFGPGTRLTVL.

V is TRBV15 and J is TRBJ2-4; D perhaps matches TRBD1 (5 bases). The CDR3 consists of 17 residues. Deletions cut 4 bases from V and 0 bases from J, with 16 bases between. The germline gives CDR1 LNHNV, CDR2 YYDKDF (reference sequence). The CDR3 DNA reads as TGTGCCACCAGCACAAAGGTGACAGACCTAGCCAAAAACATTCAGTACTTC. It is translated as CATSTKVTDLAKNIQYF.